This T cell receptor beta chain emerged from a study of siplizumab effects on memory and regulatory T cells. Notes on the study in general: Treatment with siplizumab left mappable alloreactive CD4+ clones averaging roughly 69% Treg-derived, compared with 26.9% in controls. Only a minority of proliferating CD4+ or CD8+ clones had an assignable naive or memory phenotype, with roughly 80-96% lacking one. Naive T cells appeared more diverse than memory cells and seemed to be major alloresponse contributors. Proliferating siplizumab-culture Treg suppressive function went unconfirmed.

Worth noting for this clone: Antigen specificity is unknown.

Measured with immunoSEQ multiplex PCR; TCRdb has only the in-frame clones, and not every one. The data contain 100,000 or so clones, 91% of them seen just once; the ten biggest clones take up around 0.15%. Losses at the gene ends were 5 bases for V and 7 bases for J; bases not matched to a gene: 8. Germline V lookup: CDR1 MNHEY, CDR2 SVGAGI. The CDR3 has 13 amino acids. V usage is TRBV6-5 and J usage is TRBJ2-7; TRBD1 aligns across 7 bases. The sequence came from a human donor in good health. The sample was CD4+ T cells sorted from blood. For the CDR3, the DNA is TGTGCCAGCAGTGCGACAGGGAGTAAAGAGCAGTACTTC. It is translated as CASSATGSKEQYF.